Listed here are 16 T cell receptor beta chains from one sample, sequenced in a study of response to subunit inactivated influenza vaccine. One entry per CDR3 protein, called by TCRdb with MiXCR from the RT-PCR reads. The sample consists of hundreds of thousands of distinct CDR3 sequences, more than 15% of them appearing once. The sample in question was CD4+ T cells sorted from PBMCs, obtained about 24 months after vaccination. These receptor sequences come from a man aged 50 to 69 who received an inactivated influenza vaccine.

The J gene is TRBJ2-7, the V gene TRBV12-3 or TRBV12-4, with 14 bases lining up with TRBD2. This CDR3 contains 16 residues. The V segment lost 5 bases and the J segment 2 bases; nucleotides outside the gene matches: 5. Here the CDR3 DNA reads TGTGCCAGCAGTGCCCGGACTAGCGGGAGGACCTACGAGCAGTACTTC. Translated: CASSARTSGRTYEQYF.

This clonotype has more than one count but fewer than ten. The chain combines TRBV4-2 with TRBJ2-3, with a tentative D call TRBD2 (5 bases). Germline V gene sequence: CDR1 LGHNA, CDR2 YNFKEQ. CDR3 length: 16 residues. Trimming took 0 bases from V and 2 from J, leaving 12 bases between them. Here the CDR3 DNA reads TGTGCCAGCAGCCAAGAGTTGCGGGTGACCACAGATACGCAGTATTTT. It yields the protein CASSQELRVTTDTQYF.

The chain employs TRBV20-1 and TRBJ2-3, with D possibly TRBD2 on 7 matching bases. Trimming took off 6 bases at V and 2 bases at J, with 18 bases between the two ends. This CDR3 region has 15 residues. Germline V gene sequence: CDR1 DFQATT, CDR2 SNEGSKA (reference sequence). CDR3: CSADPRRGATDTQYF. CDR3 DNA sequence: TGCAGTGCCGACCCACGTCGGGGGGCCACAGATACGCAGTATTTT.

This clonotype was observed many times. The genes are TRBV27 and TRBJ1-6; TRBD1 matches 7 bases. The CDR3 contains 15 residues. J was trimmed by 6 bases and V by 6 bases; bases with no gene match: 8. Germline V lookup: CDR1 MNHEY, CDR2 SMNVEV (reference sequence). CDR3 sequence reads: CASRTTGVGNSPLHF. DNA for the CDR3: TGTGCCAGCAGAACCACAGGGGTGGGTAATTCACCCCTCCACTTT.

CDR3 region: CASSQVVRDTEAFF. CDR3 DNA: TGCGCCAGCAGCCAAGTAGTCAGGGACACTGAAGCTTTCTTT. The rearrangement joins TRBV4-3 to TRBJ1-1; D is perhaps TRBD1 (5 bases). This CDR3 is 14 amino acids long. Germline V gene sequence: CDR1 LGHNA, CDR2 YSLEER. The V end was cut by 1 base, the J end by 3 bases, with 9 bases between.

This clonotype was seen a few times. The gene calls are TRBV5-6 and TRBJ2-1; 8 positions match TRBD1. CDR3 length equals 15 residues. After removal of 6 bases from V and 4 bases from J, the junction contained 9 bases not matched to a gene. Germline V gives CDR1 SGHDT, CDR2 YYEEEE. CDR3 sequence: CASTYLDRVYNEQFF. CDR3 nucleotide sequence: TGTGCCAGCACCTACTTGGACAGGGTTTACAATGAGCAGTTCTTC.

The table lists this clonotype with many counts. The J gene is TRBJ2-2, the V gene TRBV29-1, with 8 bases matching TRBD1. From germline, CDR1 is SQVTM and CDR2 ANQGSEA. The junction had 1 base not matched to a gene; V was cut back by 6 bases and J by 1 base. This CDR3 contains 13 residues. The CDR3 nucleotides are TGCAGCGTCGACAGGGGGAACACCGGGGAGCTGTTTTTT. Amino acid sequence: CSVDRGNTGELFF.

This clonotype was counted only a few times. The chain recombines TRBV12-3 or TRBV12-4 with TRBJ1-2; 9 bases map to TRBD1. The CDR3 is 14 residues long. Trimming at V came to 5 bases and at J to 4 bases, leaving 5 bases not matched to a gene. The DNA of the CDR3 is TGTGCCAGCAGTGACAGGGGGGGTAGCTATGGCTACACCTTC. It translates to CASSDRGGSYGYTF.

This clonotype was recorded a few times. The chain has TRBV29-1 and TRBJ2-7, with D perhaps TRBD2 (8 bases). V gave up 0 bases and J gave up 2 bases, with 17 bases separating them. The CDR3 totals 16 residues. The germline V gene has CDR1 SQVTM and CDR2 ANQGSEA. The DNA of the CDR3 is TGCAGCGTTGAAGATCGGGAGGGGGCCCGGCCCTACGAGCAGTACTTC. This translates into CSVEDREGARPYEQYF.

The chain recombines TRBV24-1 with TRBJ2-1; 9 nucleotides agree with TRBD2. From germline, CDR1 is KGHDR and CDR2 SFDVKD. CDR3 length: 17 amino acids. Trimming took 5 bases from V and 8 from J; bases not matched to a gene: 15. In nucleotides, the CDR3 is TGTGCCACCAGTGTTAGCGGGGGAGTTCTGACTGTGGATGAGCAGTTCTTC. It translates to CATSVSGGVLTVDEQFF.

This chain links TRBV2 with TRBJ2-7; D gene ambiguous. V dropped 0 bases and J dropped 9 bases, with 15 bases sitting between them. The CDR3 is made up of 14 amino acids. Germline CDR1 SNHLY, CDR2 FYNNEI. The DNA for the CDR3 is TGTGCCAGCAGTGAAGCGGAACGCACCGGCGGGCAGTACTTC. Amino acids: CASSEAERTGGQYF.

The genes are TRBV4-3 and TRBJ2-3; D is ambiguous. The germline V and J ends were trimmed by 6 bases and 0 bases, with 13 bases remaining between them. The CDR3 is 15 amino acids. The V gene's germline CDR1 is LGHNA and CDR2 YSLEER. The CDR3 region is CASSSQVASTDTQYF. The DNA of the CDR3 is TGCGCCAGCAGTTCCCAGGTTGCTAGCACAGATACGCAGTATTTT.

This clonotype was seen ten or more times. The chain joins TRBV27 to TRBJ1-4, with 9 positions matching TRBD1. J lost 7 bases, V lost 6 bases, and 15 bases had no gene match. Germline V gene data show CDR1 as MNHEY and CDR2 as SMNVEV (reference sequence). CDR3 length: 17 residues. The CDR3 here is CASRKTGGEGRGEKLFF. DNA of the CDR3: TGTGCCAGCAGAAAAACAGGGGGCGAAGGACGGGGTGAAAAACTGTTTTTT.

In nucleotides, the CDR3 is TGTGCCTGGTATAATCAGCCCCAGCATTTT. Protein product: CAWYNQPQHF. V gene TRBV11-3 combines with J gene TRBJ1-5; no reliable D call. Trimming pared 11 bases from V and 4 bases from J, leaving 6 bases between. CDR1 is SGHNT and CDR2 is YENEEA in the germline V gene. There are 10 residues in the CDR3.

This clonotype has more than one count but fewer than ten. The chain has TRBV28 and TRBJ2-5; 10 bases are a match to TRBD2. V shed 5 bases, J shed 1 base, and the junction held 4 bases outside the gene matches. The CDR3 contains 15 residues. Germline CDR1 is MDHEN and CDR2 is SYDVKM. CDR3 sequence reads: CASSPSGGAQETQYF. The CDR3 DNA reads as TGTGCCAGCAGTCCCAGCGGGGGGGCCCAAGAGACCCAGTACTTC.

The CDR3 region is CSVVGGTYGYTF. The CDR3 DNA is TGCAGCGTTGTGGGGGGCACCTATGGCTACACCTTC. The chain links TRBV29-1 to TRBJ1-2; tentative D call: TRBD1 (6 bases). The V end was cut by 4 bases, the J end by 4 bases, with 10 bases between. This CDR3 region has 12 residues. Germline CDR1 is SQVTM and CDR2 is ANQGSEA.